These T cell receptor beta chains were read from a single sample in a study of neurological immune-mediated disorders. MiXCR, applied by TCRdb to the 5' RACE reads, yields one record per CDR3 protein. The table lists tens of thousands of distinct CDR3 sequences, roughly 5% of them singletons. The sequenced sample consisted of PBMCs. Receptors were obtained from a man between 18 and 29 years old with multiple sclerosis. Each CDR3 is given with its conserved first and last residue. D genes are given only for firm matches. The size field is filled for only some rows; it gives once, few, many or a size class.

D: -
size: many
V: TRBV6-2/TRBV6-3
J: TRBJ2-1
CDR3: CASTVYAYNEQFF
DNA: TGTGCCAGCACTGTCTATGCCTACAATGAGCAGTTCTTC

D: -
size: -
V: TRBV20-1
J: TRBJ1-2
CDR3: CSATRQSHYGYTF
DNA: TGCAGTGCTACCCGACAGAGCCACTATGGCTACACCTTC

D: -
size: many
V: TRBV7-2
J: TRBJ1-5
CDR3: CASRGQLNQPQNF
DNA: TGTGCCAGCAGAGGACAGCTCAATCAGCCCCAGAATTTT

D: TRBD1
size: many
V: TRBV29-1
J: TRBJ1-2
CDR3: CSVVGQGNYGYTF
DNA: TGCAGCGTTGTGGGACAGGGCAACTATGGCTACACCTTC

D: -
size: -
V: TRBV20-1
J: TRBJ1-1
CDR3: CSARDWGHLHWAEAFF
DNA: TGCAGTGCTAGAGATTGGGGACATCTGCATTGGGCTGAAGCTTTCTTT

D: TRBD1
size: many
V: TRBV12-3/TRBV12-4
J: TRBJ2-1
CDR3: CASSLLQGGSYNEQFF
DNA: TGTGCCAGCAGTTTATTACAGGGGGGCTCCTACAATGAGCAGTTCTTC

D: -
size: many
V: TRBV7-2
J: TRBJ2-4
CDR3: CASSQQEAKNIQYF
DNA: TGTGCCAGCAGTCAACAGGAAGCCAAAAACATTCAGTACTTC

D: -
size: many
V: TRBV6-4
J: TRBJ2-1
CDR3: CASSLTDYSDEQFF
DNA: TGTGCCAGCAGTCTGACGGATTATAGCGATGAGCAGTTCTTC

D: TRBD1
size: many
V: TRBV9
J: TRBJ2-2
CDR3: CASSAQGAILQWPPHTGELFF
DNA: TGTGCCAGCAGCGCACAGGGGGCCATTCTTCAGTGGCCGCCCCACACCGGGGAGCTGTTTTTT

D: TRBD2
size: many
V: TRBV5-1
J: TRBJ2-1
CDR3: CASSLGTSGRNEQFF
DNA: TGCGCCAGCAGCTTGGGGACTAGCGGGAGAAATGAGCAGTTCTTC

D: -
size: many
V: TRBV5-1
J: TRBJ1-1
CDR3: CASSERGGASEAFF
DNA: TGCGCCAGCAGCGAGCGAGGGGGGGCCTCTGAAGCTTTCTTT